This is a list of T cell receptor beta chains from one sample in a study of T cells after posttransplantation cyclophosphamide. Some clones are missing from TCRdb's copy, which holds only in-frame ones; the method was immunoSEQ multiplex PCR. The counts give more than 8,500 clones, none of them seen only once; around 4% is held by the top ten. The sequences come from PBMCs, collected approximately 380 days after allogeneic stem cell transplant with posttransplant cyclophosphamide. Source of these receptors: a male patient in his fifties who received an allogeneic stem cell transplant from a related donor and was CMV-positive. The graft donor may have contributed some T cells. CDR3s include the opening cysteine and the closing phenylalanine or tryptophan. Fields, in order: J gene, clone size, D gene, V gene, CDR3 length, CDR3 protein, CDR3 DNA. The D gene is left open where the match is weak. The size field reads once, few, many, or a class for an expanded clone.

J: TRBJ2-7
size: many
D: .
V: TRBV21-1
length: 14
CDR3: CARPRDRGPYEQYF
DNA: TGTGCCAGGCCGCGGGACAGGGGCCCGTACGAGCAGTACTTC

J: TRBJ1-6
size: many
D: .
V: TRBV27
length: 18
CDR3: CASSLVHTGGRKIPPLHF
DNA: TGTGCCAGCAGTTTAGTACACACCGGGGGGCGAAAGATCCCACCCCTCCACTTT

J: TRBJ2-3
size: many
D: TRBD1
V: TRBV4-3
length: 13
CDR3: CASSRTGADTQYF
DNA: TGCGCCAGCAGCCGGACAGGGGCAGATACGCAGTATTTT

J: TRBJ2-5
size: medium-sized
D: .
V: TRBV27
length: 11
CDR3: CASSAGRGQYF
DNA: TGTGCCAGCAGTGCAGGCCGGGGCCAGTACTTC

J: TRBJ1-1
size: many
D: .
V: TRBV2
length: 13
CDR3: CASSKGYGTEAFF
DNA: TGTGCCAGCAGTAAAGGGTACGGCACTGAAGCTTTCTTT

J: TRBJ1-2
size: many
D: .
V: TRBV7-2
length: 13
CDR3: CASSFMPQDGYTF
DNA: TGTGCCAGCAGCTTTATGCCACAGGATGGCTACACCTTC

J: TRBJ1-5
size: many
D: .
V: TRBV19
length: 17
CDR3: CASSPWGGGYGNQPQHF
DNA: TGTGCCAGTAGTCCCTGGGGCGGGGGCTATGGCAATCAGCCCCAGCATTTT

J: TRBJ2-3
size: many
D: TRBD1
V: TRBV10-3
length: 15
CDR3: CAITRDGQGTDTQYF
DNA: TGTGCCATCACCAGAGACGGACAGGGGACAGATACGCAGTATTTT

J: TRBJ1-5
size: many
D: .
V: TRBV30
length: 13
CDR3: CAWTDSGNQPQHF
DNA: TGTGCCTGGACGGATTCGGGGAATCAGCCCCAGCATTTT

J: TRBJ1-6
size: many
D: .
V: TRBV7-8
length: 15
CDR3: CASSPIFGFYSPLHF
DNA: TGTGCCAGCAGCCCTATCTTCGGGTTTTATTCACCCCTCCACTTT

J: TRBJ2-7
size: many
D: TRBD2
V: TRBV12-5
length: 20
CDR3: CASGLPTPGLAGVLSYEQYF
DNA: TGTGCTAGTGGTTTGCCCACACCGGGACTAGCGGGAGTTCTCTCCTACGAGCAGTACTTC

J: TRBJ1-4
size: many
D: TRBD1
V: TRBV6-1
length: 14
CDR3: CASSEYRGREKLFF
DNA: TGTGCCAGCAGTGAATACAGGGGACGAGAAAAACTGTTTTTT

J: TRBJ1-1
size: many
D: TRBD1
V: TRBV18
length: 14
CDR3: CASSPDRGSTEAFF
DNA: TGTGCCAGCTCACCAGACAGGGGATCCACTGAAGCTTTCTTT

J: TRBJ2-1
size: many
D: TRBD2
V: TRBV11-2
length: 15
CDR3: CASSLTAAGVGEQFF
DNA: TGTGCCAGCAGCTTAACAGCCGCGGGAGTAGGTGAGCAGTTCTTC

J: TRBJ2-3
size: many
D: TRBD1
V: TRBV10-2
length: 15
CDR3: CASSVQWAGGDTQYF
DNA: TGCGCCAGCAGTGTGCAGTGGGCAGGGGGAGATACGCAGTATTTT

J: TRBJ1-2
size: many
D: .
V: TRBV19
length: 14
CDR3: CASSIFQGNYGYTF
DNA: TGTGCCAGTAGTATCTTCCAGGGTAACTATGGCTACACCTTC

J: TRBJ2-1
size: few
D: TRBD2
V: TRBV7-2
length: 16
CDR3: CASSLASSGSWDGQFF
DNA: TGTGCCAGCAGCTTAGCTTCTAGCGGGAGTTGGGATGGGCAGTTCTTC

J: TRBJ2-5
size: many
D: TRBD1
V: TRBV15
length: 14
CDR3: CATSRSGGWETQYF
DNA: TGTGCCACCAGCCGCTCAGGGGGTTGGGAGACCCAGTACTTC

J: TRBJ1-5
size: many
D: .
V: TRBV7-9
length: 12
CDR3: CASSLVDQPQHF
DNA: TGTGCCAGCAGCTTAGTAGATCAGCCCCAGCATTTT

J: TRBJ1-5
size: many
D: .
V: TRBV7-9
length: 13
CDR3: CASSPLGNQPQHF
DNA: TGTGCCAGCAGCCCACTGGGCAATCAGCCCCAGCATTTT

J: TRBJ1-1
size: medium-sized
D: .
V: TRBV7-9
length: 15
CDR3: CASSLAEGGRTEAFF
DNA: TGTGCCAGCAGCTTAGCGGAGGGGGGGCGGACTGAAGCTTTCTTT

J: TRBJ2-7
size: many
D: TRBD1
V: TRBV7-8
length: 14
CDR3: CASRPPGQGGEQYF
DNA: TGTGCCAGCAGACCACCGGGACAGGGGGGCGAGCAGTACTTC

J: TRBJ2-1
size: medium-sized
D: TRBD2
V: TRBV2
length: 13
CDR3: CASRGAGGNEQFF
DNA: TGTGCCAGCCGGGGAGCGGGGGGTAATGAGCAGTTCTTC

J: TRBJ1-2
size: many
D: TRBD1
V: TRBV7-2
length: 16
CDR3: CASSSSPGQGGKGYTF
DNA: TGTGCCAGCAGCTCGAGTCCGGGACAGGGCGGGAAGGGCTACACCTTC

J: TRBJ2-7
size: many
D: .
V: TRBV10-2
length: 13
CDR3: CASSAKERDEQYF
DNA: TGCGCCAGCAGCGCTAAAGAGCGAGACGAGCAGTACTTC

J: TRBJ2-1
size: many
D: TRBD1
V: TRBV9
length: 19
CDR3: CASSVPGQGARGPDNEQFF
DNA: TGTGCCAGCAGCGTGCCGGGACAGGGGGCGCGGGGGCCTGACAATGAGCAGTTCTTC

J: TRBJ1-1
size: many
D: .
V: TRBV21-1
length: 16
CDR3: CASSKALRHLNTEAFF
DNA: TGTGCCAGCAGCAAAGCGCTAAGACACCTAAACACTGAAGCTTTCTTT

J: TRBJ2-7
size: many
D: TRBD2
V: TRBV18
length: 16
CDR3: CASSPGLTSGAYEQYF
DNA: TGTGCCAGCTCACCCGGTTTGACTAGCGGGGCCTACGAGCAGTACTTC

J: TRBJ1-2
size: many
D: .
V: TRBV5-1
length: 11
CDR3: CASSLGQEASF
DNA: TGCGCCAGCAGCTTGGGACAGGAGGCCTCCTTC

J: TRBJ1-2
size: many
D: TRBD1
V: TRBV15
length: 15
CDR3: CATSFLQGADYGYTF
DNA: TGTGCCACCAGCTTTCTACAGGGGGCAGACTATGGCTACACCTTC

J: TRBJ2-2
size: few
D: TRBD2
V: TRBV7-9
length: 16
CDR3: CASSSGLAGGPGELFF
DNA: TGTGCCAGCAGCTCTGGACTAGCGGGAGGGCCGGGGGAGCTGTTTTTT

J: TRBJ2-1
size: many
D: TRBD2
V: TRBV6-1
length: 14
CDR3: CASKGLADYNEQFF
DNA: TGTGCCAGCAAGGGACTAGCGGACTACAATGAGCAGTTCTTC

J: TRBJ2-1
size: few
D: .
V: TRBV6-6
length: 15
CDR3: CASRPRDISCNEQFF
DNA: TGTGCCAGCAGACCCCGGGACATCTCCTGCAATGAGCAGTTCTTC

J: TRBJ2-7
size: many
D: .
V: TRBV13
length: 13
CDR3: CASRGNPEDEQYF
DNA: TGTGCCAGTAGAGGGAATCCTGAGGACGAGCAGTACTTC

J: TRBJ1-4
size: many
D: TRBD1
V: TRBV4-1
length: 16
CDR3: CASSQAGTGTNEKLFF
DNA: TGCGCCAGCAGCCAAGCCGGGACAGGTACTAATGAAAAACTGTTTTTT

J: TRBJ2-6
size: many
D: TRBD2
V: TRBV7-6
length: 20
CDR3: CASSSLAGGFTTSGANVLTF
DNA: TGTGCCAGCAGCTCCCTCGCGGGGGGCTTCACAACCTCTGGGGCCAACGTCCTGACTTTC

J: TRBJ2-5
size: many
D: TRBD2
V: TRBV18
length: 16
CDR3: CASSQTLAGFGETQYF
DNA: TGTGCCAGCTCACAAACACTAGCGGGGTTTGGAGAGACCCAGTACTTC

J: TRBJ2-4
size: many
D: .
V: TRBV5-8
length: 17
CDR3: CASSLHPPNRSKNIQYF
DNA: TGTGCCAGCAGCCTCCACCCCCCCAACAGATCCAAAAACATTCAGTACTTC

J: TRBJ2-7
size: many
D: .
V: TRBV4-1
length: 17
CDR3: CASRHVRDRDKNYEQYF
DNA: TGCGCCAGCAGACACGTTAGAGACCGGGACAAAAACTACGAGCAGTACTTC

J: TRBJ2-7
size: many
D: TRBD1
V: TRBV5-1
length: 17
CDR3: CASSLAPGQGPRYEQYF
DNA: TGCGCCAGCAGCTTGGCCCCGGGACAGGGCCCCAGATACGAGCAGTACTTC

J: TRBJ2-3
size: many
D: .
V: TRBV10-1
length: 13
CDR3: CASSENAGDTQYF
DNA: TGCGCCAGCAGTGAGAACGCCGGAGATACGCAGTATTTT

J: TRBJ1-6
size: many
D: TRBD1
V: TRBV4-2
length: 15
CDR3: CASSQIGTGDSPLHF
DNA: TGTGCCAGCAGCCAGATAGGGACAGGAGACTCACCCCTCCACTTT